These 20 T cell receptor beta chains were sequenced from one sample in a study of control samples from healthy donors and cancer patients. TCRdb's copy holds only in-frame clones and misses some; the assay was immunoSEQ multiplex PCR. The table has under 95,000 clones, 84% seen once. Material for sequencing was blood. The receptor set was obtained from a man aged 50-60 years in good health.

The rearrangement uses TRBV12-3 or TRBV12-4 and TRBJ1-2, with 7 nucleotides matching TRBD1. This CDR3 is 13 amino acids long. Trimming removed 6 bases from V and 2 bases from J; junction bases left unmatched: 3. CDR3 loop: CASRWDSNYGYTF. CDR3 bases: TGTGCCAGCAGATGGGACAGCAACTATGGCTACACCTTC.

This clone was detected only a few times. The chain joins TRBV14 to TRBJ2-1; possible D gene TRBD1, 6 bases. CDR1 is SGHDN and CDR2 is FVKESK in the germline V gene. The CDR3 consists of 17 residues. V was trimmed by 6 bases and J by 1 base, leaving 19 bases between them. For the CDR3, the DNA is TGTGCCAGCAGTCCCCATAGCAGGGGTGGATCCTACAATGAGCAGTTCTTC. This translates into CASSPHSRGGSYNEQFF.

J is TRBJ2-3 and V is TRBV29-1; D might be TRBD2 (7 bases). The CDR3 spans 15 residues. Looked up from germline, CDR1 is SQVTM and CDR2 is ANQGSEA. Trimming cost V 5 bases and J 3 bases, with 18 bases left between them. CDR3 nucleotides: TGCAGCGTTCTAGGGGGTGGGAGGGGAACAGATACGCAGTATTTT. It yields the protein CSVLGGGRGTDTQYF.

This clone appeared a single time. The chain joins TRBV5-1 to TRBJ1-4, with 8 bases aligning to TRBD1. Germline assignment: CDR1 SGHRS and CDR2 YFSETQ. Trimming removed 4 bases from V and 7 bases from J; junction bases left unmatched: 9. The CDR3 runs 15 residues. The CDR3 region is CASSAGQGLLEKLFF. As DNA, the CDR3 is TGCGCCAGCAGCGCCGGACAGGGATTGCTTGAAAAACTGTTTTTT.

V is TRBV18 and J is TRBJ2-5; D gene ambiguous. Germline-derived CDR1 and CDR2 are KGHSH and LQKENI. The CDR3 is 12 amino acids. The V and J ends lost 3 bases and 4 bases respectively, with 6 bases between them. The CDR3 loop reads CASSPGIETQYF. The CDR3 region has the DNA TGTGCCAGCTCACCGGGAATAGAGACCCAGTACTTC.

CDR3 region: CASRGLDSYEQYF. CDR3 coding DNA: TGTGCCAGCAGGGGACTAGACTCCTACGAGCAGTACTTC. V usage is TRBV6-5 and J usage is TRBJ2-7; TRBD2 matches at 8 bases. J lost 0 bases, V lost 6 bases, and 1 base had no gene match. The germline V gene has CDR1 MNHEY and CDR2 SVGAGI. CDR3 length: 13 amino acids.

V is TRBV13 and J is TRBJ1-5; TRBD1 agrees at 10 bases. V lost 5 bases, J lost 7 bases, and 5 bases stayed unmatched. Germline CDR1 reads PRHDT; CDR2 reads FYEKMQ (reference sequence). The CDR3 consists of 14 residues. The CDR3 DNA is TGTGCCAGCAGCGGACAGGGGGGGAAGCAGCCCCAGCATTTT. This translates into CASSGQGGKQPQHF.

The V call is TRBV9, the J call TRBJ2-7, with D tentatively TRBD1 or TRBD2 (6 bases each). Germline loops: CDR1 SGDLS, CDR2 YYNGEE. This CDR3 has 15 amino acids. Trimming removed 0 bases from V and 6 bases from J, with 16 bases in between. The CDR3 region is CASSVDEGDWGEQYF. The CDR3 region has the DNA TGTGCCAGCAGCGTAGATGAGGGGGACTGGGGCGAGCAGTACTTC.

The CDR3 sequence: CASSLKGSGYEQYF. CDR3 coding DNA: TGTGCCAGCAGTTTAAAAGGGAGTGGGTACGAGCAGTACTTC. The rearrangement joins TRBV27 to TRBJ2-7; maybe TRBD2 (5 bases). Trimming took off 2 bases at V and 4 bases at J, with 12 bases between the two ends. This CDR3 comprises 14 residues. Germline-derived CDR1 and CDR2 are MNHEY and SMNVEV (reference sequence).

V gene TRBV6-1 combines with J gene TRBJ1-5, with D unclear. Trimming removed 0 bases from V and 6 bases from J, with 6 bases in between. The CDR3 is 13 amino acids. The germline CDR1 and CDR2 sequences are MNHNS and SASEGT. CDR3 region: CASSEAPIQPQHF. The CDR3 DNA follows: TGTGCCAGCAGTGAAGCCCCCATTCAGCCCCAGCATTTT.

The rearrangement joins TRBV18 to TRBJ2-1; D not certain. The V gene's germline CDR1 is KGHSH and CDR2 LQKENI. CDR3 size: 12 residues. The germline V and J ends were trimmed by 1 base and 4 bases, with 2 bases remaining between them. The CDR3 DNA is TGTGCCAGCTCACCACGGTACAATGAGCAGTTCTTC. This sequence encodes CASSPRYNEQFF.

V is TRBV7-8 and J is TRBJ1-3, with D possibly TRBD1 on 5 matching bases. The CDR3 extends over 17 amino acids. Trimming cost V 5 bases and J 0 bases, with 17 bases left between them. CDR1 is SGHVS and CDR2 is FQNEAQ in the germline V gene. DNA of the CDR3: TGTGCCAGCAGCATCCTGGGCCGGGGGAACTCTGGAAACACCATATATTTT. It yields the protein CASSILGRGNSGNTIYF.

The chain employs TRBV4-1 and TRBJ2-1, with D maybe TRBD2 (6 bases). Per germline, CDR1 MGHRA and CDR2 YSYEKL. The length of the CDR3 is 15 residues. Trimming removed 7 bases from V and 4 bases from J, with 17 bases in between. CDR3 loop: CASKIGGRAYNEQFF. The CDR3 nucleotides read TGCGCCAGCAAAATTGGAGGGCGGGCGTACAATGAGCAGTTCTTC.

V is TRBV7-2 and J is TRBJ2-7; 11 positions match TRBD2. Germline V gene data show CDR1 as SGHTA and CDR2 as FQGNSA. V lost 1 base to trimming and J lost 5 bases; unmatched junction nucleotides: 16. CDR3 length equals 19 residues. The DNA for the CDR3 is TGTGCCAGCAGCTTAGAATTTTGGGTAGCGGGAGGGATCGTGGACGAGCAGTACTTC. Amino acids: CASSLEFWVAGGIVDEQYF.

The rearrangement uses TRBV7-9 and TRBJ1-1; 7 nucleotides line up with TRBD1. The CDR3 has 15 amino acids. Trimming at V came to 0 bases and at J to 3 bases, leaving 4 bases not matched to a gene. The V gene's germline CDR1 is SEHNR and CDR2 FQNEAQ (reference sequence). CDR3 coding DNA: TGTGCCAGCAGCTTAGCCTACAGGGGAGACACTGAAGCTTTCTTT. Translation gives CASSLAYRGDTEAFF.

This clone was counted a single time. The chain links TRBV19 to TRBJ2-3; TRBD2 is a possible D gene (5 bases). The CDR3 covers 16 residues. Germline V gene lookup returns CDR1 LNHDA and CDR2 SQIVND (reference sequence). Trimming stripped 7 bases from V and 4 bases from J, with 21 bases between. The CDR3 region is CASTQNGRGLSDTQYF. CDR3 nucleotide sequence: TGTGCCAGTACTCAAAACGGACGGGGTTTGTCAGATACGCAGTATTTT.

Here the CDR3 reads CATSDPFRTSGSVNEQFF. CDR3 DNA sequence: TGTGCCACCAGTGATCCTTTCCGGACTAGCGGGAGTGTCAATGAGCAGTTCTTC. The J gene is TRBJ2-1, the V gene TRBV24-1; TRBD2 aligns across 13 bases. Germline trimming cut 3 bases from V and 6 bases from J; bases unmatched to any gene: 10. Germline-derived CDR1 and CDR2 are KGHDR and SFDVKD. This CDR3 is built from 18 residues.

CDR3: CASSQQVRGLAGSEQYF. In nucleotides, the CDR3 is TGCGCCAGCAGCCAACAGGTTCGCGGACTAGCAGGCTCCGAGCAGTACTTC. The chain recombines TRBV5-1 with TRBJ2-7; 8 bases fit TRBD2. With V trimmed by 4 bases and J by 6 bases, 18 bases remained unmatched. Germline-derived CDR1 and CDR2 are SGHRS and YFSETQ. The CDR3 is made up of 17 amino acids.

This chain links TRBV13 with TRBJ2-2, with a tentative D call TRBD1 (6 bases). This CDR3 contains 15 residues. Germline V gene lookup returns CDR1 PRHDT and CDR2 FYEKMQ (reference sequence). V lost 2 bases to trimming and J lost 2 bases, with 9 bases between them. In DNA form, the CDR3 reads TGTGCCAGCAGCTTACCGGGACACAACACCGGGGAGCTGTTTTTT. Translation gives CASSLPGHNTGELFF.

CDR3: CSVSGQGTTSYNEQFF. For the CDR3, the DNA is TGCAGCGTGTCGGGACAGGGGACTACCTCCTACAATGAGCAGTTCTTC. The chain recombines TRBV29-1 with TRBJ2-1; 10 positions agree with TRBD1. The germline CDR1 and CDR2 sequences are SQVTM and ANQGSEA. V lost 6 bases, J lost 0 bases, and 8 bases stayed unmatched. The CDR3 totals 16 residues.